The rows below give T cell receptor beta chains drawn from one sample of a study of cytotoxic CD8 clonotypes in ibrutinib-treated CLL. Libraries were prepared by immunoSEQ multiplex PCR; TCRdb keeps only in-frame clonotypes and omits some of them. The data hold around 70,000 clones, with roughly nine tenths observed a single time. Sequencing was performed on PBMCs, taken after 12 months of ibrutinib treatment. Receptors originate from a human donor with chronic lymphocytic leukemia. CDR3s include the opening cysteine and the closing phenylalanine or tryptophan. D genes are given only for firm matches. A clone size is listed for some rows: how often the clone was seen (once, few, many), or a class if it is expanded.

cdr3_length	d_call	clone_size	v_call	j_call	cdr3_aa	cdr3_nt
15	.	few	TRBV7-8	TRBJ2-2	CASSLGRTNTGELFF	TGTGCCAGCAGCTTAGGACGTACGAACACCGGGGAGCTGTTTTTT
19	TRBD1	.	TRBV28	TRBJ2-3	CASSPSLGQGPSSTDTQYF	TGTGCCAGCAGTCCTAGTCTGGGACAGGGACCCAGTAGCACAGATACGCAGTATTTT
14	.	.	TRBV5-1	TRBJ2-7	CASSLAGDSYEQYF	TGCGCCAGCAGCTTGGCCGGCGACTCCTACGAGCAGTACTTC
16	TRBD2	.	TRBV7-2	TRBJ2-5	CASTDRGEAGVETQYF	TGTGCCAGCACCGATAGGGGGGAAGCGGGAGTGGAGACCCAGTACTTC
12	TRBD1	.	TRBV28	TRBJ1-2	CASGDRGLRYTF	TGTGCCAGCGGAGACAGGGGCCTTCGCTACACCTTC
11	.	.	TRBV6-6	TRBJ1-1	CATSRETEAFF	TGTGCGACCAGTAGGGAGACTGAAGCTTTCTTT
10	.	.	TRBV20-1	TRBJ1-2	CSAAGYGYTF	TGCAGTGCGGCGGGGTATGGCTACACCTTC
14	TRBD2	.	TRBV7-3	TRBJ2-2	CATKAGAVTGELFF	TGTGCCACGAAAGCGGGAGCGGTCACCGGGGAGCTGTTTTTT
13	.	once	TRBV7-3	TRBJ2-5	CASSLGLQETQYF	TGTGCCAGCAGCTTAGGTTTACAAGAGACCCAGTACTTC
17	TRBD1	.	TRBV4-1	TRBJ1-6	CASSQASQGDIDSPLHF	TGCGCCAGCAGCCAAGCCTCCCAGGGGGACATAGATTCACCCCTCCACTTT
19	.	.	TRBV19	TRBJ1-5	CASSLPPGHIPIGNQPQHF	TGTGCCAGTAGTTTACCACCGGGACACATCCCCATTGGCAATCAGCCCCAGCATTTT
15	.	.	TRBV18	TRBJ2-5	CASSLETGTQETQYF	TGTGCCAGCTCGCTCGAGACCGGGACCCAAGAGACCCAGTACTTC
14	.	.	TRBV4-1	TRBJ1-4	CASSQALGREKLFF	TGCGCCAGCAGCCAAGCTTTAGGTCGGGAAAAACTGTTTTTT
13	.	once	TRBV28	TRBJ2-7	CASSLVTYYEQYF	TGTGCCAGCAGTTTGGTCACATACTACGAGCAGTACTTC
19	.	.	TRBV2	TRBJ2-5	CASTALLGLGETYQETQYF	TGTGCCAGCACCGCACTGTTAGGACTTGGGGAAACGTACCAAGAGACCCAGTACTTC
14	.	once	TRBV30	TRBJ2-6	CAHSRGAGANVLTF	TGTGCCCACTCGAGGGGCGCTGGGGCCAACGTCCTGACTTTC
13	.	.	TRBV6-5	TRBJ2-7	CASSYSTVGEQYF	TGTGCCAGCAGTTACTCCACAGTCGGAGAGCAGTACTTC
16	.	.	TRBV19	TRBJ1-5	CASSIGGMYSNQPQHF	TGTGCCAGTAGTATTGGGGGGATGTATAGCAATCAGCCCCAGCATTTT
17	.	.	TRBV7-6	TRBJ2-1	CASSLQPTPSSYNEQFF	TGTGCCAGCAGCTTACAACCCACTCCTAGCTCCTACAATGAGCAGTTCTTC
13	.	.	TRBV28	TRBJ2-1	CASQARVLNEQFF	TGTGCCAGCCAGGCGAGGGTCCTCAATGAGCAGTTCTTC
16	.	.	TRBV5-5	TRBJ1-2	CASSSRLTDENYGYTF	TGTGCCAGCAGCTCCCGACTGACAGATGAAAACTATGGCTACACCTTC
16	TRBD1	.	TRBV11-2	TRBJ2-2	CASIEGAGVFTGELFF	TGTGCCAGCATCGAGGGGGCAGGGGTCTTCACCGGGGAGCTGTTTTTT
11	.	.	TRBV4-2	TRBJ1-2	CASSQEGGTYF	TGTGCCAGCAGCCAAGAAGGGGGGACCTACTTC
15	.	.	TRBV27	TRBJ1-1	CASVKGGTPRTEAFF	TGTGCCAGCGTGAAGGGGGGCACCCCGCGTACTGAAGCTTTCTTT
14	.	.	TRBV9	TRBJ2-5	CASSVDGLRETQYF	TGTGCCAGCAGCGTAGATGGACTGCGAGAGACCCAGTACTTC
15	.	.	TRBV7-2	TRBJ2-7	CASRLMVLGPYEQYF	TGTGCCAGCAGGCTAATGGTTCTTGGACCCTACGAGCAGTACTTC
16	.	.	TRBV11-3	TRBJ2-1	CASSAGRRARYNEQFF	TGTGCCAGCAGCGCAGGGAGGAGAGCGCGGTACAATGAGCAGTTCTTC
16	TRBD2	.	TRBV7-3	TRBJ2-1	CASSPMSTSGANEQFF	TGTGCCAGCAGCCCCATGAGCACTAGCGGGGCGAATGAGCAGTTCTTC
15	.	.	TRBV6-1	TRBJ1-5	CASQINRYSNQPQHF	TGTGCCAGCCAAATAAACAGGTATAGCAATCAGCCCCAGCATTTT
17	TRBD1	.	TRBV7-9	TRBJ1-2	CASSLLITGGADYGYTF	TGTGCCAGCAGCTTGCTAATTACAGGGGGGGCCGACTATGGCTACACCTTC
16	.	.	TRBV7-2	TRBJ2-3	CASSLAFGDYTDTQYF	TGTGCCAGCAGCTTAGCCTTTGGAGATTACACAGATACGCAGTATTTT
18	TRBD2	.	TRBV15	TRBJ2-1	CATSRGTSGRRVGDEQFF	TGTGCCACCAGCAGAGGGACTAGCGGGAGAAGGGTTGGGGATGAGCAGTTCTTC
15	TRBD1	.	TRBV19	TRBJ1-4	CASLDDRVGSEKLFF	TGTGCCAGCCTTGATGACAGGGTTGGTAGTGAAAAACTGTTTTTT
15	.	.	TRBV9	TRBJ2-3	CASTTGGGETDTQYF	TGTGCCAGCACCACAGGAGGGGGCGAAACAGATACGCAGTATTTT
18	.	.	TRBV30	TRBJ2-2	CAWTLRMGVGWGTGELFF	TGTGCTTGGACCCTACGGATGGGGGTTGGGTGGGGAACCGGGGAGCTGTTTTTT
15	TRBD2	.	TRBV7-2	TRBJ2-5	CASSLLSSGSETQYF	TGTGCCAGCAGCTTATTGTCTAGCGGGAGCGAGACCCAGTACTTC
15	TRBD1	.	TRBV6-5	TRBJ2-7	CASSPPGQGLYEQYF	TGTGCCAGCAGTCCCCCGGGACAGGGGCTTTACGAGCAGTACTTC
16	TRBD2	.	TRBV9	TRBJ2-1	CASSSAASGSWNEQFF	TGTGCCAGCAGCTCAGCGGCTAGCGGGAGTTGGAATGAGCAGTTCTTC
14	TRBD2	.	TRBV5-1	TRBJ2-7	CASSFTSGTYEQYF	TGCGCCAGCAGCTTCACTAGCGGGACTTACGAGCAGTACTTC
17	.	.	TRBV7-6	TRBJ1-1	CASSLSLGAQLNTEAFF	TGTGCCAGCAGCCTCTCCCTTGGGGCGCAATTGAACACTGAAGCTTTCTTT
14	.	.	TRBV18	TRBJ2-4	CASSPLGTSNIQYF	TGTGCCAGCTCACCACTCGGGACATCGAACATTCAGTACTTC
16	TRBD1	.	TRBV19	TRBJ1-2	CASSRGQAIPYYGYTF	TGTGCCAGTAGTCGGGGACAGGCCATTCCTTACTATGGCTACACCTTC
13	TRBD1	.	TRBV29-1	TRBJ2-5	CSVLRTGRETQYF	TGCAGCGTCCTTAGGACAGGGCGGGAGACCCAGTACTTC
15	TRBD2	.	TRBV28	TRBJ2-2	CASSSTSGNTGELFF	TGTGCCAGCAGTTCGACTAGCGGGAACACCGGGGAGCTGTTTTTT
14	.	.	TRBV6-5	TRBJ1-2	CASSYLGKGYGYTF	TGTGCCAGCAGTTACTTGGGGAAGGGCTATGGCTACACCTTC
18	TRBD1	once	TRBV18	TRBJ2-3	CASSPQRLGQGAADTQYF	TGTGCCAGCTCACCTCAGAGATTGGGACAGGGGGCGGCAGATACGCAGTATTTT